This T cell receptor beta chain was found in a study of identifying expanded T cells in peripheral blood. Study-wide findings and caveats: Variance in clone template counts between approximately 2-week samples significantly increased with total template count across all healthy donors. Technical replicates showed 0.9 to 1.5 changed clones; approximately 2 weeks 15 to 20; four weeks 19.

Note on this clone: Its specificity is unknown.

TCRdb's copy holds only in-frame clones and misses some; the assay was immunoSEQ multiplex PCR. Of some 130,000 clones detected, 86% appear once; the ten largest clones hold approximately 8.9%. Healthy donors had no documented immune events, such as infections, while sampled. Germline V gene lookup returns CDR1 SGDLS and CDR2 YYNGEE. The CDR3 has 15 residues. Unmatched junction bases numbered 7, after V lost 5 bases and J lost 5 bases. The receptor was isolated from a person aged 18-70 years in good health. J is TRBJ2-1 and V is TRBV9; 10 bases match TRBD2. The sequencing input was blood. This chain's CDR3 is CASRAGTSVNNEQFF. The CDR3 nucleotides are TGTGCCAGCAGGGCTGGGACTAGCGTAAACAATGAGCAGTTCTTC.